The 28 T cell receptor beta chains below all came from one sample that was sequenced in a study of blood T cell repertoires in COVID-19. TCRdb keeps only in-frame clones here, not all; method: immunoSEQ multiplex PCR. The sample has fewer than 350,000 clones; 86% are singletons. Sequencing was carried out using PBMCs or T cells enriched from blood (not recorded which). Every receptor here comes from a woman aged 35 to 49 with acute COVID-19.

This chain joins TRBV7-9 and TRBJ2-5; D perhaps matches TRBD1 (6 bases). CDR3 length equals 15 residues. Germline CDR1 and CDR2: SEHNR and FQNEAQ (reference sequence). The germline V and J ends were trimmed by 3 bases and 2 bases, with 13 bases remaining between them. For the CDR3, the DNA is TGTGCCAGCAGCTTTTACAGGGATTCTCAAGAGACCCAGTACTTC. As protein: CASSFYRDSQETQYF.

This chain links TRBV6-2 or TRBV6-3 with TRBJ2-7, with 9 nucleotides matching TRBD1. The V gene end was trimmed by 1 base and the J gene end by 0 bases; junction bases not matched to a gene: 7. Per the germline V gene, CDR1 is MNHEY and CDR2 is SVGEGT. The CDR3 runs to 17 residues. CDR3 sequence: CASSYLPGQGLSYEQYF. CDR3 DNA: TGTGCCAGCAGTTACTTACCGGGACAGGGACTCTCCTACGAGCAGTACTTC.

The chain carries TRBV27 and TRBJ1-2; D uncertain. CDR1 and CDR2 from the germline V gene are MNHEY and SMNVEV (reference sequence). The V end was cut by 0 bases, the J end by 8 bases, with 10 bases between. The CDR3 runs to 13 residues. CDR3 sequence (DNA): TGTGCCAGCAGTTTATCAGGGAGGCCGGGCTACACCTTC. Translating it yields CASSLSGRPGYTF.

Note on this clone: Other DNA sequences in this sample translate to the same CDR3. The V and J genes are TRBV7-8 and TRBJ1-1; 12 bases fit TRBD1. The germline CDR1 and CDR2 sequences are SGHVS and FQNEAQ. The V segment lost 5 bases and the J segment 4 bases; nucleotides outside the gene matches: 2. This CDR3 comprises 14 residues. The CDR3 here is CASSGTGGVTEAFF. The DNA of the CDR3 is TGTGCCAGCAGCGGGACAGGGGGCGTCACTGAAGCTTTCTTT.

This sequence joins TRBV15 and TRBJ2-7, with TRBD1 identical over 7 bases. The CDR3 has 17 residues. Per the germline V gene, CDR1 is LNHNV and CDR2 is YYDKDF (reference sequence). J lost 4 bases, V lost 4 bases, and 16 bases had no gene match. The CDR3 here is CATSTGGTGTDNYEQYF. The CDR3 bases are TGTGCCACCAGCACAGGGGGTACGGGGACAGACAATTACGAGCAGTACTTC.

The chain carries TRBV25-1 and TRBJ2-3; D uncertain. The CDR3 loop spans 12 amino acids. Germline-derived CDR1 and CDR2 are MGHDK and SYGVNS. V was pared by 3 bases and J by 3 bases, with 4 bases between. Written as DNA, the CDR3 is TGTGCCAGCAGTGACGCGACAGATACGCAGTATTTT. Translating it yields CASSDATDTQYF.

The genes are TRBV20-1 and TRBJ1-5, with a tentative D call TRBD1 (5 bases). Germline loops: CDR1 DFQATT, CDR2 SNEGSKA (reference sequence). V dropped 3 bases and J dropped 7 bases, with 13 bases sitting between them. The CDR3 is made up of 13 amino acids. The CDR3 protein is CSASDSRGQPQHF. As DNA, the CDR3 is TGCAGTGCTAGTGACAGCCGGGGGCAGCCCCAGCATTTT.

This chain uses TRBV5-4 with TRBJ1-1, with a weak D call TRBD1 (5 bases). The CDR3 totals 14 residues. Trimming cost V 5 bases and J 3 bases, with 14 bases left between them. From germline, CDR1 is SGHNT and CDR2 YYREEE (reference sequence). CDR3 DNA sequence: TGTGCCAGCAGTTCGGGACTGGGAGACACTGAAGCTTTCTTT. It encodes CASSSGLGDTEAFF. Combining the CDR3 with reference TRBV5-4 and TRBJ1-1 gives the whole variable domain ETGVTQSPTHLIKTRGQQVTLRCSSQSGHNTVSWYQQALGQGPQFIFQYYREEENGRGNFPPRFSGLQFPNYSSELNVNALELDDSALYLCASSSGLGDTEAFFGQGTRLTVV.

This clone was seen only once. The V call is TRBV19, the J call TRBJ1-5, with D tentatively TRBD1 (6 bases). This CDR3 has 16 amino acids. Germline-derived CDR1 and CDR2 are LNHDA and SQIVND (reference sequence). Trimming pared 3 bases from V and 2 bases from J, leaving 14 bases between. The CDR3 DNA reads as TGTGCCAGTAGTATTACGTTGAACAGGGGCAATCAGCCCCAGCATTTT. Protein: CASSITLNRGNQPQHF.

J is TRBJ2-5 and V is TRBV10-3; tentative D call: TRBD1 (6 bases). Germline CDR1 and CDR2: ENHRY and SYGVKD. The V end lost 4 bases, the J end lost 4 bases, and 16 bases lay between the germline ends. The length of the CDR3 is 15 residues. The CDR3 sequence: CAISGSGTQAETQYF. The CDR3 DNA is TGTGCCATCAGTGGTTCCGGGACACAGGCAGAGACCCAGTACTTC.

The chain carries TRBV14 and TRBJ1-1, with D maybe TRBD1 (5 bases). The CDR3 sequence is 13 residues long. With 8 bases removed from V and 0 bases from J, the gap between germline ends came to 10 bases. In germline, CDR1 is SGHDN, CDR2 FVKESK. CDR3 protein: CASRAGLNTEAFF. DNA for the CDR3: TGTGCCAGCCGGGCAGGGCTGAACACTGAAGCTTTCTTT.

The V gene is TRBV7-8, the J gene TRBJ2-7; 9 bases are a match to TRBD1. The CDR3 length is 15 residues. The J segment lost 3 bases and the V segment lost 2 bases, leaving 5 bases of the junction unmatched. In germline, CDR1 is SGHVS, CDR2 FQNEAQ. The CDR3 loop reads CASSLRTGVRYEQYF. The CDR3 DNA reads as TGTGCCAGCAGCTTAAGGACAGGGGTGCGCTACGAGCAGTACTTC. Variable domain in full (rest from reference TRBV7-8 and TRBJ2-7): GAGVSQSPRYKVAKRGQDVALRCDPISGHVSLFWYQQALGQGPEFLTYFQNEAQLDKSGLPSDRFFAERPEGSVSTLKIQRTQQEDSAVYLCASSLRTGVRYEQYFGPGTRLTVT.

DNA for the CDR3: TGTGCCAGCAGCGCGACAGGGATCAGCTCTGGAAACACCATATATTTT. It codes for CASSATGISSGNTIYF. This rearrangement joins TRBV2 to TRBJ1-3, with 7 bases fitting TRBD1. The CDR3 runs 16 residues. Germline V gene lookup returns CDR1 SNHLY and CDR2 FYNNEI. Trimming cost V 6 bases and J 0 bases; bases outside gene matches: 8.

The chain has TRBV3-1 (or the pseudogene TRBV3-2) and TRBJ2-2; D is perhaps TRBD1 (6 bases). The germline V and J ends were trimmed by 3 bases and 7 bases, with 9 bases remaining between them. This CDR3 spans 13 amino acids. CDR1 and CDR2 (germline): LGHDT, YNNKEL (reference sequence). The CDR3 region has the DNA TGTGCCAGCAGCCAGAGACAGGTCGGGGAGCTGTTTTTT. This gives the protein CASSQRQVGELFF.

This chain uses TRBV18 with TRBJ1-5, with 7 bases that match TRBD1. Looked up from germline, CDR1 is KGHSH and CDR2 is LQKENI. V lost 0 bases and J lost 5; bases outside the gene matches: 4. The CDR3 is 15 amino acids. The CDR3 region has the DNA TGTGCCAGCTCACCACCTGGCAGGGGGGATCAGCCCCAGCATTTT. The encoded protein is CASSPPGRGDQPQHF. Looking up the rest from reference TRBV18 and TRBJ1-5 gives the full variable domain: NAGVMQNPRHLVRRRGQEARLRCSPMKGHSHVYWYRQLPEEGLKFMVYLQKENIIDESGMPKERFSAEFPKEGPSILRIQQVVRGDSAAYFCASSPPGRGDQPQHFGDGTRLSIL.

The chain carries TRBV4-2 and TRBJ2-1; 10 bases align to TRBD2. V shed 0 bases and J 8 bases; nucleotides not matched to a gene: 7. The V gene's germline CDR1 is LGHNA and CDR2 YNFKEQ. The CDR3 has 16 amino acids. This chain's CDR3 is CASSQEGSGGAHEQFF. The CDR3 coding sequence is TGTGCCAGCAGCCAAGAAGGAAGCGGGGGGGCCCATGAGCAGTTCTTC.

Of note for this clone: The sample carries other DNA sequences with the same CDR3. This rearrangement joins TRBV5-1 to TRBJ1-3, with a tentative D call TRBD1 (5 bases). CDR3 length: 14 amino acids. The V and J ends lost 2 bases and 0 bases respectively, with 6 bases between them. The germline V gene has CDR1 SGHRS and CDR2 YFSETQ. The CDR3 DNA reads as TGCGCCAGCAGCTTTGACAGCTCTGGAAACACCATATATTTT. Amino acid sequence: CASSFDSSGNTIYF.

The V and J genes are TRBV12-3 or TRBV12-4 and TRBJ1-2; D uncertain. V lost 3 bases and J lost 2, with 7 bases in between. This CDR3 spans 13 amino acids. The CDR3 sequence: CASSFTSNYGYTF. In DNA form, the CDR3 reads TGTGCCAGCAGTTTTACATCCAACTATGGCTACACCTTC.

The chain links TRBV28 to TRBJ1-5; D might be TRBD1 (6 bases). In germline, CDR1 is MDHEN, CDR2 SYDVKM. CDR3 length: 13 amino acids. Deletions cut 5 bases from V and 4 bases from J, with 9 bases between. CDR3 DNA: TGTGCCAGCAGTGTCGACAGGAATCAGCCCCAGCATTTT. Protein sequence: CASSVDRNQPQHF. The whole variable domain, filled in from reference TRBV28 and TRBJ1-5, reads DVKVTQSSRYLVKRTGEKVFLECVQDMDHENMFWYRQDPGLGLRLIYFSYDVKMKEKGDIPEGYSVSREKKERFSLILESASTNQTSMYLCASSVDRNQPQHFGDGTRLSIL.

As DNA, the CDR3 is TGTGCCAGCAGTGCAACAGGGAAGAATGAAAAACTGTTTTTT. Amino acid sequence: CASSATGKNEKLFF. The chain uses TRBV25-1 and TRBJ1-4, with D possibly matching TRBD1 (6 bases). CDR3 length: 14 amino acids. Deletions cut 4 bases from V and 5 bases from J, with 11 bases between. CDR1 is MGHDK, CDR2 SYGVNS, per germline.

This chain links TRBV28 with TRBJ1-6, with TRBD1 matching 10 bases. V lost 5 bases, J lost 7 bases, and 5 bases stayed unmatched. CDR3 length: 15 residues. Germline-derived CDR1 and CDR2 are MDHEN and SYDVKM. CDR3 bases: TGTGCCAGCAGTCCCCCGGACAGGGGGAATTCACCCCTCCACTTT. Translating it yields CASSPPDRGNSPLHF.

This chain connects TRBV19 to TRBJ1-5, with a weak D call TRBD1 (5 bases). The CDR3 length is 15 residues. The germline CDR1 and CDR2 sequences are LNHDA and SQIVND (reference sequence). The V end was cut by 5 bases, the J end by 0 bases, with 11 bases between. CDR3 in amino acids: CASSSQENSNQPQHF. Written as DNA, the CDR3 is TGTGCCAGTAGTTCACAGGAGAATAGCAATCAGCCCCAGCATTTT.

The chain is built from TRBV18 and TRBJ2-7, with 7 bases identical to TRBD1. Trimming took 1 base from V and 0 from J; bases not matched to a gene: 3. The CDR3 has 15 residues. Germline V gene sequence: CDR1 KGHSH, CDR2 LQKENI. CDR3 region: CASSPQGQASYEQYF. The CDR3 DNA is TGTGCCAGCTCACCACAAGGACAGGCCTCCTACGAGCAGTACTTC.

In nucleotides, the CDR3 is TGTGCCAGCAGCTTTTATTACATGGGGGGGGCAACGACGAACACTGAAGCTTTCTTT. Its protein is CASSFYYMGGATTNTEAFF. The chain couples TRBV11-2 to TRBJ1-1; tentative D call: TRBD1 (6 bases). The CDR3 extends over 19 amino acids. V lost 3 bases and J 1 base, leaving 24 bases between the germline ends. Per the germline V gene, CDR1 is SGHAT and CDR2 is FQNNGV.

The CDR3 sequence: CASSPWNPGGETQYF. The CDR3 nucleotides read TGTGCCAGCAGCCCTTGGAATCCAGGGGGGGAGACCCAGTACTTC. This chain joins TRBV7-7 and TRBJ2-5; D possibly corresponds to TRBD1 (7 bases). V lost 5 bases and J 5 bases, leaving 18 bases between the germline ends. CDR3 size: 15 residues. CDR1 is SSHAT, CDR2 FNYEAQ, per germline (reference sequence). Full variable domain (outside the CDR3, taken from reference TRBV7-7 and TRBJ2-5): GAGVSQSPRYKVTKRGQDVTLRCDPISSHATLYWYQQALGQGPEFLTYFNYEAQPDKSGLPSDRFSAERPEGSISTLTIQRTEQRDSAMYRCASSPWNPGGETQYFGPGTRLLVL.

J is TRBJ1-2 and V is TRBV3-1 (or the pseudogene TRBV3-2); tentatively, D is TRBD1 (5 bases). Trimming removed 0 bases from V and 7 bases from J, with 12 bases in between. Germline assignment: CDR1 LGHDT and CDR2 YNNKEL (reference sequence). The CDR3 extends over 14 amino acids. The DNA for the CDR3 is TGTGCCAGCAGCCAAGAAGCATACGGGGGTGGCTACACCTTC. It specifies CASSQEAYGGGYTF.

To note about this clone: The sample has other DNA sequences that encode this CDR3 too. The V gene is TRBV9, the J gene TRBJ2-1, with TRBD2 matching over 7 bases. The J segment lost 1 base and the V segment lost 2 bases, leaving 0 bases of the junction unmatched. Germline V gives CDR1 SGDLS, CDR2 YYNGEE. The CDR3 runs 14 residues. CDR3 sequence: CASSVGGSYNEQFF. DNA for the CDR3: TGTGCCAGCAGCGTGGGGGGGTCCTACAATGAGCAGTTCTTC.

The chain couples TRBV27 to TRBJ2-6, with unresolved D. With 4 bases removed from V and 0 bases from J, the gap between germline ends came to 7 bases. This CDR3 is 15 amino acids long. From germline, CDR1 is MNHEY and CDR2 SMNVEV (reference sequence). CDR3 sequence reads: CASSSMSSGANVLTF. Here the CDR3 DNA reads TGTGCCAGCAGTTCGATGAGCTCTGGGGCCAACGTCCTGACTTTC.